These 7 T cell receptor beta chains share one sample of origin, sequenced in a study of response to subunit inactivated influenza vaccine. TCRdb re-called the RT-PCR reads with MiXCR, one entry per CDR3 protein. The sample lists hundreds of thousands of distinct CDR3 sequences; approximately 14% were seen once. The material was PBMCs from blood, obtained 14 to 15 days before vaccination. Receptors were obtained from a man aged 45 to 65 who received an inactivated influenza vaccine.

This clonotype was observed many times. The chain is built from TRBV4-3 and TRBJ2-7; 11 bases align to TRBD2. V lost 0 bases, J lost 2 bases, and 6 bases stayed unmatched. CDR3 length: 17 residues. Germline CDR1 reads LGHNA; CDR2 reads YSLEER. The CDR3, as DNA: TGCGCCAGCAGCCAAGAACTAGCGGGAGCTCCCACCTACGAGCAGTACTTC. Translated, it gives CASSQELAGAPTYEQYF.

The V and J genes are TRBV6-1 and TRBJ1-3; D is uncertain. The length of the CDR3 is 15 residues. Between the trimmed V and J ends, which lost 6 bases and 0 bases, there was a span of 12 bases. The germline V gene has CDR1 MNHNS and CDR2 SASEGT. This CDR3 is CASSAHGSSGNTIYF. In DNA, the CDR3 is TGTGCCAGCAGCGCCCACGGAAGCTCTGGAAACACCATATATTTT.

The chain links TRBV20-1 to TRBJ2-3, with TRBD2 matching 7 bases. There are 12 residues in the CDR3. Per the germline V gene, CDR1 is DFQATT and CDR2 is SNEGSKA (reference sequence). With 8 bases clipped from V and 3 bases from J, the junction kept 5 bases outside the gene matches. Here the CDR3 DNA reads TGCAGTAGTAAGCGGGGAACAGATACGCAGTATTTT. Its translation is CSSKRGTDTQYF.

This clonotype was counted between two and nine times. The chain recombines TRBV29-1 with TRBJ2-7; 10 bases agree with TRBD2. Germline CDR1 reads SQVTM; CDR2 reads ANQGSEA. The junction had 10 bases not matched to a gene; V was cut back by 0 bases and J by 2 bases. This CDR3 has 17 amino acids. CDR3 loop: CSVEEEPTSGVTYEQYF. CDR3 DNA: TGCAGCGTTGAAGAAGAACCTACTAGCGGGGTGACCTACGAGCAGTACTTC.

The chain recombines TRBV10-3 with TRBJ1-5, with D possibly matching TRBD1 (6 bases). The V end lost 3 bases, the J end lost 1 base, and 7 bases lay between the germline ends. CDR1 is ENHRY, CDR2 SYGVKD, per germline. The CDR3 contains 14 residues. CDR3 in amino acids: CAISEQGSNQPQHF. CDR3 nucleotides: TGTGCCATCAGTGAACAGGGAAGCAATCAGCCCCAGCATTTT.

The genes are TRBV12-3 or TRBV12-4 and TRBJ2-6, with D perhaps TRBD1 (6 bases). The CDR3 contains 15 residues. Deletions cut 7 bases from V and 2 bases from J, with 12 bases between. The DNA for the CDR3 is TGTGCCAGCAACAGGGTATTAGCTGGGGCCAACGTCCTGACTTTC. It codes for CASNRVLAGANVLTF.

This chain's CDR3 is CSAWVSDTQYF. CDR3 nucleotide sequence: TGCAGCGCGTGGGTATCAGATACGCAGTATTTT. J is TRBJ2-3 and V is TRBV29-1; D gene unclear. Per germline, CDR1 SQVTM and CDR2 ANQGSEA. This CDR3 is built from 11 residues. Trimming removed 7 bases from V and 4 bases from J, with 9 bases in between.